This T cell receptor (beta chain) was sequenced during a study of blood T cells in healthy people across ages. General study points: Estimates based on one million T cells were treated as lower bounds.

V dropped 6 bases and J dropped 10 bases, with 13 bases sitting between them. The CDR3 extends over 12 amino acids. CDR1 is MNHEY, CDR2 SVGEGT, per germline. This clonotype was found a few times. Its antigen is still unknown. With a J-beta primer mix and a sample-barcoded 5' primer, a second PCR ran about 6 to 11 cycles. TCRdb processed the 5' RACE reads anew with MiXCR; each CDR3 protein has one entry. The sample has 1.5 million to 2 million distinct CDR3 sequences; just under 50% are singletons. The sequenced sample consisted of blood. The source of this sequence is a woman between 40 and 50 years old in good health. This chain uses TRBV6-2 or TRBV6-3 with TRBJ2-1; maybe TRBD2 (6 bases). CDR3 sequence reads: CASSSGDREQFF. CDR3 DNA: TGTGCCAGCAGCTCGGGGGACCGGGAGCAGTTCTTC.